This T cell receptor beta chain is drawn from a study of blood T cell repertoires in COVID-19. This clone was detected once. Sequenced by immunoSEQ multiplex PCR; TCRdb stores in-frame clones only, minus some. In the table there are tens of thousands of clones, roughly 80% of which are singletons. Trimming pared 5 bases from V and 3 bases from J, leaving 10 bases between. The CDR3 spans 13 residues. CDR1 and CDR2 from the germline V gene are PRHDT and FYEKMQ (reference sequence). Specimen: peripheral blood. The rearrangement uses TRBV13 and TRBJ1-1; D unclear. This sequence originates from an elderly woman with acute or convalescent COVID-19. The CDR3 protein is CASSPRRDTEAFF. The CDR3 DNA is TGTGCCAGCAGCCCAAGGAGAGACACTGAAGCTTTCTTT.